One sample yielded the 8 T cell receptor beta chains listed below, sequenced in a study of T-cell memory formation after mild COVID-19. TCRdb re-called the 5' RACE reads through MiXCR, storing one row per CDR3 protein. The profile shows about 130,000 distinct CDR3 sequences, approximately 5.9% of them singletons. Sequenced sample: PBMCs or a T cell subset sorted from them (not recorded which). These receptors came from an adult woman who had mild COVID-19 (a few samples of this study predate the infection). Cell type and time point are not known.

This clonotype appeared a few times. The V and J genes are TRBV7-6 and TRBJ2-5; D is undetermined. V lost 5 bases, J lost 3 bases, and 10 bases lay in between. Germline CDR1 reads SGHVS; CDR2 reads FNYEAQ. The CDR3 extends over 13 amino acids. CDR3 DNA: TGTGCCAGCAGCCTCCTATCTGAAGAGACCCAGTACTTC. Amino acid sequence: CASSLLSEETQYF.

This clonotype was counted many times. The chain combines TRBV5-6 with TRBJ1-1; weak D call: TRBD1 (5 bases). The CDR3 sequence is 16 residues long. Germline lookup yields CDR1 SGHDT and CDR2 YYEEEE. The germline V and J ends were trimmed by 1 base and 1 base, with 14 bases remaining between them. CDR3 residues: CASSLPPGASNTEAFF. CDR3 in DNA: TGTGCCAGCAGCTTGCCGCCCGGGGCCTCGAACACTGAAGCTTTCTTT. Full variable domain (outside the CDR3, taken from reference TRBV5-6 and TRBJ1-1): DAGVTQSPTHLIKTRGQQVTLRCSPKSGHDTVSWYQQALGQGPQFIFQYYEEEERQRGNFPDRFSGHQFPNYSSELNVNALLLGDSALYLCASSLPPGASNTEAFFGQGTRLTVV.

With respect to this clonotype: One end of the junction is discordant with germline, which a read error may explain. The CDR3 DNA follows: TGTGCCAGCAGCCCCCAGTCGCTTAGCAATCAGACCCAGCATTTT. It encodes CASSPQSLSNQTQHF. The chain links TRBV12-3 or TRBV12-4 to TRBJ1-5, with no clear D. The CDR3 runs 15 residues.

The chain links TRBV5-5 to TRBJ2-3, with D hard to call. The ends were cut back, 0 bases at V and 6 bases at J, with 17 bases in the middle. This CDR3 is 16 amino acids long. CDR1 is SGHKS and CDR2 is YYEKEE in the germline V gene (reference sequence). The CDR3 region is CASSLAGGSTGDTQYF. The CDR3 DNA reads TGTGCCAGCAGCTTGGCCGGTGGTAGTACCGGGGATACGCAGTATTTT.

This clonotype was seen many times. This chain links TRBV4-2 with TRBJ2-1, with TRBD2 identical over 12 bases. The CDR3 has 14 amino acids. CDR1 and CDR2 from the germline V gene are LGHNA and YNFKEQ. Trimming took 1 base from V and 13 from J; bases not matched to a gene: 5. CDR3 amino acids: CASSQGLAGAYQFF. CDR3 in DNA: TGTGCCAGCAGCCAAGGACTAGCGGGGGCCTACCAGTTCTTC.

Many counts were recorded for this clonotype. The genes are TRBV11-2 and TRBJ1-2; possibly TRBD1 for D (6 bases). In germline, CDR1 is SGHAT, CDR2 FQNNGV. The CDR3 consists of 13 residues. V was clipped by 0 bases and J by 6 bases, with 8 bases between them. CDR3 in DNA: TGTGCCAGCAGCTTAGACAGGGGACATGGCTACACCTTC. Amino acids: CASSLDRGHGYTF.

This clonotype was seen at least ten times. CDR3 bases: TGCGCCAGCAGCTTGGGGACTAGCGGAGAGACCCAGTACTTC. Translating gives CASSLGTSGETQYF. V gene TRBV5-1 combines with J gene TRBJ2-5, with 10 bases lining up with TRBD2. CDR3 length equals 14 residues. Germline V gene sequence: CDR1 SGHRS, CDR2 YFSETQ. Trimming took 0 bases from V and 4 from J; bases not matched to a gene: 0.

This clonotype was recorded at least ten times. This chain joins TRBV5-1 and TRBJ1-1, with TRBD1 matching over 7 bases. This CDR3 is 20 amino acids long. V shed 4 bases, J shed 4 bases, and the junction held 25 bases outside the gene matches. Germline V lookup: CDR1 SGHRS, CDR2 YFSETQ. The CDR3 DNA reads TGCGCCAGCAGCACCAGGGGGGTCCCGATAAAGGGGGACTGGGTCACTGAAGCTTTCTTT. Amino acid sequence: CASSTRGVPIKGDWVTEAFF.